This T cell receptor beta chain originates from a study of persistence of HIV-infected CD4 T cells. As regards this clone: The antigen is unknown.

An overlapping HIV-1 Gag peptide pool stimulated these cells at 0.95 to 1 ug/peptide/mL. Memory cells lacking CD40L and CD69 with high CD45RO were sorted. Donors had undetectable plasma HIV-1 RNA, under 50 copies/mL, for 4+ years. Stimulated PBMCs had first been depleted of CD8+ T cells. Anti-CD28/CD49d costimulation, CD40-blocking antibody and enfuvirtide were given to CD8-depleted PBMCs for under 20 hours. The libraries were made with immunoSEQ version 4 in survey mode. The repertoire was sequenced with immunoSEQ multiplex PCR; TCRdb's copy has only in-frame clones and lacks some. The repertoire has about 39,000 clones, more than 75% of them found once; the top ten carry 4.5% to 6%. The specimen comprised cultured CD4+ T cells from PBMCs, sampled from a patient who received antiretroviral therapy. This clonotype was obtained from an adult with HIV. The donor label of this sample is uncertain.

CDR3: CASSLEAGHYTDTQYF. The CDR3 bases are TGTGCCAGCAGCTTGGAGGCAGGGCACTACACAGATACGCAGTATTTT. The chain combines TRBV5-5 with TRBJ2-3; maybe TRBD1 (5 bases). The CDR3 spans 16 residues. The germline V and J ends were trimmed by 0 bases and 2 bases, with 13 bases remaining between them. Per the germline V gene, CDR1 is SGHKS and CDR2 is YYEKEE (reference sequence).